This T cell receptor beta chain was documented in a study of blood T cell repertoires in COVID-19. Study as a whole: PBMCs, B-cell-depleted T cells, or T cells provided the cDNA or gDNA that made up the material.

The CDR3 sequence is 12 residues long. Germline V gene data show CDR1 as SEHNR and CDR2 as FQNEAQ (reference sequence). Deletions cut 5 bases from V and 8 bases from J, with 12 bases between. Original handling: Amplifying reference gene primers gave estimates of nucleated cell counts. Here immunoSEQ multiplex PCR was the method, and the copy in TCRdb shows in-frame clones only, minus some. Clonal size and the V and J genes are those of that table, whereas D and trimming came from the DNA. The data show over 45,000 clones, with 75% to 80% seen just once and 15% to 20% held by the top ten. This chain links TRBV7-9 with TRBJ1-2, with D possibly being TRBD1 (6 bases). The sample taken for sequencing was peripheral blood. This sequence originates from a human donor with active or convalescent COVID-19. The donor label of this sample is uncertain. DNA of the CDR3: TGTGCCAGCAGCCCAGGGACAACCGGCTACACCTTC. The encoded protein is CASSPGTTGYTF.